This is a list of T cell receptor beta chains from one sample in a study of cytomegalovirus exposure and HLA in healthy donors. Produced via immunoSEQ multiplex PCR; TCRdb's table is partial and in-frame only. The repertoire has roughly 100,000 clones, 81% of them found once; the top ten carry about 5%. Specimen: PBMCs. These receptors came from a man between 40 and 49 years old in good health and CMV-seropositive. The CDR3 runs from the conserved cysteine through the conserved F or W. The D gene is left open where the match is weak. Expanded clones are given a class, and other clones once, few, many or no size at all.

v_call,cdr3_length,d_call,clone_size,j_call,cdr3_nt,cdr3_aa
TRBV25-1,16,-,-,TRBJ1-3,TGTGCCAGCAGTGAATATGGCCCAAGCTCTGGAAACACCATATATTTT,CASSEYGPSSGNTIYF
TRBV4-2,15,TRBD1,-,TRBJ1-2,TGTGCCAGCAGCCTAAATGGACAGGGGGCGGTTGGCTACACCTTC,CASSLNGQGAVGYTF
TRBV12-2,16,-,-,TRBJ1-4,TGTGCAAGTCGCTTAGTTTTCGGGGTGACTAATGAAAAACTGTTTTTT,CASRLVFGVTNEKLFF
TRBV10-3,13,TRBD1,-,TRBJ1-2,TGTGCCATCAGCGACAGGGGGTACTATGGCTACACCTTC,CAISDRGYYGYTF
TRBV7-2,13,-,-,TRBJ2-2,TGTGCCAGCAGCAGACAAGACACCGGGGAGCTGTTTTTT,CASSRQDTGELFF
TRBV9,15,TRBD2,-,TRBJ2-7,TGTGCCAGCAGCGATGGACTAGCGGGAGGTTGGGAGCAGTACTTC,CASSDGLAGGWEQYF
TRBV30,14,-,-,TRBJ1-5,TGTGCCTGGAGTCCGGGACACAGCAATCAGCCCCAGCATTTT,CAWSPGHSNQPQHF
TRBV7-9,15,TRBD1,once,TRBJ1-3,TGTGCCAGCAGATCGGATCGGGACAGGTTAAGCACCATATATTTT,CASRSDRDRLSTIYF
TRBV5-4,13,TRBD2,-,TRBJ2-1,TGTGCCAGCAGCTTGAGGGCTAGCGGGACACAGTTCTTC,CASSLRASGTQFF
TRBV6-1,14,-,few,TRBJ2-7,TGTGCCAGCGTGGGGTTTCGGACTTCCTACGAGCAGTACTTC,CASVGFRTSYEQYF
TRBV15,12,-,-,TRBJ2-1,TGTGCCACCAGCAACCAGCCGGGGGAGCAGTTCTTC,CATSNQPGEQFF
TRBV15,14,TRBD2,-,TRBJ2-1,TGTGCCAGTAGCGGGCTCCTTATAGCCAATGAGCAGTTCTTC,CASSGLLIANEQFF
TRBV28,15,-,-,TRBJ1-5,TGTGCCAGCAGTTCTCTTTTAAATAGCAATCAGCCCCAGCATTTT,CASSSLLNSNQPQHF
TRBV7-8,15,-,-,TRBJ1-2,TGTGCCAGCAGCTTAGCCATACAGGGATACTATGGCTACACCTTC,CASSLAIQGYYGYTF
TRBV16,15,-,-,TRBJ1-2,TGTGCCAGCAGCCTACAGCTTACTGGGCTGAATGGCTACACCTTC,CASSLQLTGLNGYTF
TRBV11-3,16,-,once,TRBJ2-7,TGTGCCAGCAGCTTAGAGAGAGGGCCTGGACCCTACGAGCAGTACTTC,CASSLERGPGPYEQYF
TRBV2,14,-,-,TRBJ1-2,TGTGCCAGCACCGGATACAGGAGCACCTATGGCTACACCTTC,CASTGYRSTYGYTF
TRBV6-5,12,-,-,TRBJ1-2,TGTGCCAGCAGTTCACAGGGAAGGAGCTACACCTTC,CASSSQGRSYTF
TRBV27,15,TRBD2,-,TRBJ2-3,TGTGCCAGCAGTTTAAGGGACTACGGCGCAGATACGCAGTATTTT,CASSLRDYGADTQYF
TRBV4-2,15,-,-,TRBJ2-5,TGTGCCAGCAGCCAAAGGACGATAGTCCAGGGGACCCAGTACTTC,CASSQRTIVQGTQYF
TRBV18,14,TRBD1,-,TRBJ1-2,TGTGCCAGCTCACAAGGACAGGGAGGCTATGGCTACACCTTC,CASSQGQGGYGYTF
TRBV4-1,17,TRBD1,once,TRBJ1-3,TGCGCCAGCAGCCAAGCAGGGACAGCCCGCTCTGGAAACACCATATATTTT,CASSQAGTARSGNTIYF
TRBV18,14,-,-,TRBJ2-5,TGTGCCAGCTCACTAATCTCCGGGGGAGAGACCCAGTACTTC,CASSLISGGETQYF
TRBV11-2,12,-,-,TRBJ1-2,TGTGCCAGCAGCTGGGCAGGGGACGGCTACACCTTC,CASSWAGDGYTF
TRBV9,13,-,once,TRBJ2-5,TGTGCCAGCAGCGTAGCTACGGGGGAGACCCAGTACTTC,CASSVATGETQYF
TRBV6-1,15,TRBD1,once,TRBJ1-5,TGTGCCAGCACTCACCGGGACAGGAGCAATCAGCCCCAGCATTTT,CASTHRDRSNQPQHF
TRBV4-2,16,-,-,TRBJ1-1,TGTGCCAGCAGCCCCAAATTAGGACAGTTAAACACTGAAGCTTTCTTT,CASSPKLGQLNTEAFF
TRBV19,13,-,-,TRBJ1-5,TGTGCCAGTAGCACAGGAGCGGGTCAGCCCCAGCATTTT,CASSTGAGQPQHF
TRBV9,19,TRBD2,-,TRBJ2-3,TGTGCCAGCAGCGTAGGGTTGGTAGCTAGCGGGGGCAGCGCAGATACGCAGTATTTT,CASSVGLVASGGSADTQYF
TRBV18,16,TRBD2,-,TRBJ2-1,TGTGCCAGCTCAGCTGGGACTAGCGGGAGCTACAATGAGCAGTTCTTC,CASSAGTSGSYNEQFF
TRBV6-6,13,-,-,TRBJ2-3,TGTGCCAGCAGTTTACAGGGACAAGATACGCAGTATTTT,CASSLQGQDTQYF
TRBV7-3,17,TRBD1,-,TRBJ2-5,TGTGCCAGCAGCTTAATAGGGGGGACAGGGTCGGGAGAGACCCAGTACTTC,CASSLIGGTGSGETQYF
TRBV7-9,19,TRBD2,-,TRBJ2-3,TGTGCCAGCAGTTCAATAGGGGAAAGGGCGGGGGGCCTTACAGATACGCAGTATTTT,CASSSIGERAGGLTDTQYF
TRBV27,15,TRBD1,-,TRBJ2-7,TGTGCCAGCAGTTGGGGAGGGACAGGGGGATACGAGCAGTACTTC,CASSWGGTGGYEQYF
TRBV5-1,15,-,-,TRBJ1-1,TGCGCCAGCAGCTTGGTAGACTTTACTGAGACTGAAGCTTTCTTT,CASSLVDFTETEAFF
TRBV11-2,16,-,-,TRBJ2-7,TGTGCCAGCAGCCCAAGCATTGGGGGGTCTAACCACGAGCAGTACTTC,CASSPSIGGSNHEQYF
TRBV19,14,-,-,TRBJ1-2,TGTGCCAGTAGTATAACCCAGGCCTTCTATGGCTACACCTTC,CASSITQAFYGYTF
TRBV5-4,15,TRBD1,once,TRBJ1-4,TGTGCCAGCAGCCCCGGACAGGGGCAGGAGGAAAAACTGTTTTTT,CASSPGQGQEEKLFF
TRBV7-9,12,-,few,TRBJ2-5,TGTGCCAGCCGGGACTACCAAGAGACCCAGTACTTC,CASRDYQETQYF
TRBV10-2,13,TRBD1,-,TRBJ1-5,TGCGCCAGCACCGGACAGGGGAGTCAGCCCCAGCATTTT,CASTGQGSQPQHF
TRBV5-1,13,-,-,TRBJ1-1,TGCGCCAGCAGCGGAGTTTGGGACACTGAAGCTTTCTTT,CASSGVWDTEAFF
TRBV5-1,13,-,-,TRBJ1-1,TGCGCCAGCAGCTTGGGAGTAAACACTGAAGCTTTCTTT,CASSLGVNTEAFF
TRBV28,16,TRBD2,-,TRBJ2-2,TGTGCCAGCACCCCTGGCGGGAGGGCGGGCACCGGGGAGCTGTTTTTT,CASTPGGRAGTGELFF
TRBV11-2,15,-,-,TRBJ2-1,TGTGCCAGCAGCTTAGGAGGCGGGACTTACAATGAGCAGTTCTTC,CASSLGGGTYNEQFF
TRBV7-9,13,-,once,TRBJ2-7,TGTGCCAGCACCTCGACAGGTTCCTACGAGCAGTACTTC,CASTSTGSYEQYF
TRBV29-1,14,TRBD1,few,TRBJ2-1,TGCAGCGTTCGTCCCGGGACAGGGACCAATCAGCAGTTCTTC,CSVRPGTGTNQQFF
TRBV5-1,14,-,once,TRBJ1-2,TGCGCCAGCAGCTTGGAATCAGTCAACTATGGCTACACCTTC,CASSLESVNYGYTF
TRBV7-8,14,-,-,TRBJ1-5,TGTGCCAGCAGCTTATGGTCAGGCCCGCAGCCCCAGCATTTT,CASSLWSGPQPQHF
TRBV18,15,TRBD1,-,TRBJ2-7,TGTGCCAGCTCACCATCCGGGACAGCGAGGAACGAGCAGTACTTC,CASSPSGTARNEQYF
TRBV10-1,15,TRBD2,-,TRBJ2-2,TGCGCCAGCAGTGAGTCGGGGGGAGGGACCGGGGAGCTGTTTTTT,CASSESGGGTGELFF